This T cell receptor beta chain was observed in a study of beta chain features in type 1 diabetes. Whole-study results and caveats: Amplification by PCR could prefer shorter templates, with the same effect in patients and controls.

As to this clone: Its antigen remains unknown.

The CDR3 sequence is 13 residues long. Germline CDR1 reads LNHDA; CDR2 reads SQIVND (reference sequence). V lost 3 bases, J lost 6 bases, and 10 bases lay in between. The study reverse transcribed the entire isolated RNA, so it sequenced expressed TCRB transcripts. Assay used: immunoSEQ multiplex PCR; TCRdb lists only in-frame clones, some missing. The repertoire has 400,000 to 550,000 clones, roughly 11% of them found once; the top ten carry less than 0.06%. The J gene is TRBJ2-3, the V gene TRBV19; D is unclear. The TCR was taken from a woman aged 18-29 years in good health. Sequences were obtained from naive CD4+ T cells from blood. Written as DNA, the CDR3 is TGTGCCAGTAGTATGAACCCCGGGGATACGCAGTATTTT. The encoded protein is CASSMNPGDTQYF.